The 17 T cell receptor beta chains reported below all come from one sample, sequenced in a study of long-term antiretroviral therapy in people with HIV. At survey level, the immunoSEQ assay was run in its v3.0 version. Profiled with immunoSEQ multiplex PCR; TCRdb holds only in-frame clones, not every one. The sample has over 30,000 clones; around 79% are singletons. Material: unsorted PBMCs, obtained 1.9 years after starting antiretroviral therapy. The receptors come from a man between 18 and 29 years old with HIV.

The sample holds a few counts of this clone. The V and J genes are TRBV2 and TRBJ2-5, with unresolved D. Germline assignment: CDR1 SNHLY and CDR2 FYNNEI. The CDR3 totals 14 residues. V shed 5 bases and J shed 1 base, with 11 bases lying between them. In nucleotides, the CDR3 is TGTGCCAGCAGTCTCCCGGACGGCCAAGAGACCCAGTACTTC. Translated: CASSLPDGQETQYF.

V usage is TRBV7-8 and J usage is TRBJ2-7; D gene ambiguous. Germline CDR1 is SGHVS and CDR2 is FQNEAQ. V lost 2 bases and J lost 7, with 12 bases in between. The CDR3 is made up of 13 amino acids. CDR3: CASSLSPTREQYV. CDR3 sequence (DNA): TGTGCCAGCAGCTTATCCCCGACTCGGGAGCAGTACGTC.

This chain connects TRBV2 to TRBJ2-1; 11 bases line up with TRBD1. The trim removed 4 bases at V and 5 bases at J, leaving 7 bases unmatched. Germline values: CDR1 SNHLY, CDR2 FYNNEI. There are 16 residues in the CDR3. The CDR3 DNA reads as TGTGCCAGCAGTGGTATCGGACAGGGGGCGGACAATGAGCAGTTCTTC. It specifies CASSGIGQGADNEQFF.

The chain uses TRBV18 and TRBJ1-4; the D is unclear. The V gene lost 2 bases and the J gene lost 5 bases, with 9 bases spanning the gap. Germline CDR1 reads KGHSH; CDR2 reads LQKENI. The CDR3 covers 14 residues. CDR3 region: CASSPWAENEKLFF. CDR3 nucleotide sequence: TGTGCCAGCTCACCATGGGCGGAAAATGAAAAACTGTTTTTT.

CDR3 sequence: CASIVPGYNEQFF. The DNA for the CDR3 is TGTGCCAGCATTGTCCCAGGATACAATGAGCAGTTCTTC. V usage is TRBV2 and J usage is TRBJ2-1; D remains ambiguous. The CDR3 has 13 amino acids. Germline assignment: CDR1 SNHLY and CDR2 FYNNEI. V lost 7 bases to trimming and J lost 4 bases, with 11 bases between them. The full variable domain, rest sourced from reference TRBV2 and TRBJ2-1, is EPEVTQTPSHQVTQMGQEVILRCVPISNHLYFYWYRQILGQKVEFLVSFYNNEISEKSEIFDDQFSVERPDGSNFTLKIRSTKLEDSAMYFCASIVPGYNEQFFGPGTRLTVL.

This rearrangement joins TRBV5-1 to TRBJ2-7; D remains ambiguous. The CDR3 is made up of 15 amino acids. The germline V and J ends were trimmed by 0 bases and 0 bases, with 10 bases remaining between them. In germline, CDR1 is SGHRS, CDR2 YFSETQ. Written as DNA, the CDR3 is TGCGCCAGCAGCTTGGGGAACACTGACTCCTACGAGCAGTACGTC. It encodes CASSLGNTDSYEQYV.

The V call is TRBV11-2, the J call TRBJ2-5; D is perhaps TRBD1 or TRBD2 (6 bases each). V dropped 7 bases and J dropped 3 bases, with 27 bases sitting between them. This CDR3 has 18 residues. Germline V gene data show CDR1 as SGHAT and CDR2 as FQNNGV. The DNA for the CDR3 is TGTGCCAGCACGGAAGTGAGGGGGGACTTCGGACCCGAAGAGACCCAGTACTTC. It encodes CASTEVRGDFGPEETQYF.

J is TRBJ1-1 and V is TRBV25-1, with no clear D. Germline V lookup: CDR1 MGHDK, CDR2 SYGVNS. V was pared by 1 base and J by 3 bases, with 6 bases between. The CDR3 spans 13 residues. CDR3 nucleotide sequence: TGTGCCAGCAGTGAATCGGGCTACACTGAAGCTTTCTTT. Translation gives CASSESGYTEAFF.

The rearrangement joins TRBV6-6 to TRBJ1-4, with TRBD1 as a possible D gene (6 bases). The CDR3 is 15 residues long. V lost 5 bases and J lost 5, with 15 bases in between. Per the germline V gene, CDR1 is MNHNY and CDR2 is SVGAGI (reference sequence). CDR3 coding DNA: TGTGCCAGCAGTGCGACAGGCCGGAGGAATGAAAAACTGTTTTTT. It codes for CASSATGRRNEKLFF.

The gene calls are TRBV4-2 and TRBJ2-2; the match to TRBD1 covers 9 bases. V was clipped by 2 bases and J by 6 bases; unmatched bases: 7. From germline, CDR1 is LGHNA and CDR2 YNFKEQ. The CDR3 has 16 amino acids. The CDR3 loop reads CASSQTGTGFAGELFF. CDR3 nucleotides: TGTGCCAGCAGCCAAACCGGGACAGGGTTTGCCGGGGAGCTGTTTTTT.

V and J are TRBV7-3 and TRBJ1-1, with D possibly matching TRBD1 (6 bases). Per germline, CDR1 SGHTA and CDR2 FQGTGA. The length of the CDR3 is 15 residues. V was trimmed by 5 bases and J by 0 bases, leaving 13 bases between them. CDR3 loop: CASSPQGTVNTEAFF. The DNA for the CDR3 is TGTGCCAGCAGCCCACAGGGTACCGTGAACACTGAAGCTTTCTTT.

This chain joins TRBV6-6 and TRBJ2-5; D is uncertain. CDR1 and CDR2 (germline): MNHNY, SVGAGI (reference sequence). The CDR3 spans 13 residues. V was shortened by 2 bases and J by 4 bases, with 8 bases between the two germline ends. The CDR3 region has the DNA TGTGCCAGCAGTTACGAATTGGGAGAGACCCAGTACTTC. Amino acids: CASSYELGETQYF.

The chain couples TRBV7-3 to TRBJ1-1; D not certain. Germline V gene lookup returns CDR1 SGHTA and CDR2 FQGTGA. This CDR3 spans 14 amino acids. Trimming took 3 bases from V and 0 from J, leaving 8 bases between them. In nucleotides, the CDR3 is TGTGCCAGCAGCTTGGACGGGATGAACACTGAAGCTTTCTTT. Translated: CASSLDGMNTEAFF. Drawing the rest from reference TRBV7-3 and TRBJ1-1, the complete variable domain is GAGVSQTPSNKVTEKGKYVELRCDPISGHTALYWYRQSLGQGPEFLIYFQGTGAADDSGLPNDRFFAVRPEGSVSTLKIQRTERGDSAVYLCASSLDGMNTEAFFGQGTRLTVV.

The chain links TRBV5-1 to TRBJ1-6; no clear D gene. This CDR3 contains 16 residues. V dropped 0 bases and J dropped 6 bases, with 13 bases sitting between them. CDR1 SGHRS and CDR2 YFSETQ come from the germline V gene. The CDR3 DNA is TGCGCCAGCAGCTTGGAAAGGGTAGCTAGTAATTCACCCCTCCACTTT. Its translation: CASSLERVASNSPLHF.

The CDR3, as DNA: TGTGCCAGCAGTGACAGGGTTCAGCCCCAGCATTTT. It yields the protein CASSDRVQPQHF. This sequence joins TRBV6-1 and TRBJ1-5, with a weak D call TRBD1 (5 bases). Germline V gives CDR1 MNHNS, CDR2 SASEGT. The CDR3 runs 12 residues. Trimming removed 3 bases from V and 6 bases from J, with 6 bases in between.

The chain carries TRBV2 and TRBJ1-4; 7 bases map to TRBD1. V was pared by 6 bases and J by 3 bases, with 4 bases of the junction left unmatched. The germline V gene encodes CDR1 SNHLY and CDR2 FYNNEI. The CDR3 contains 14 residues. For the CDR3, the DNA is TGTGCCAGCAGAGGACAGGCCCCTAATGAAAAACTGTTTTTT. Amino acids: CASRGQAPNEKLFF.

This clone was detected once. This sequence joins TRBV29-1 and TRBJ1-5, with a weak D call TRBD1 (6 bases). Trimming removed 4 bases at V and 4 bases at J, with 17 bases between. This CDR3 has 15 amino acids. Germline V lookup: CDR1 SQVTM, CDR2 ANQGSEA. CDR3: CSVALGGGLNQPQHF. The CDR3 region has the DNA TGCAGCGTTGCTCTTGGGGGGGGCCTGAATCAGCCCCAGCATTTT.